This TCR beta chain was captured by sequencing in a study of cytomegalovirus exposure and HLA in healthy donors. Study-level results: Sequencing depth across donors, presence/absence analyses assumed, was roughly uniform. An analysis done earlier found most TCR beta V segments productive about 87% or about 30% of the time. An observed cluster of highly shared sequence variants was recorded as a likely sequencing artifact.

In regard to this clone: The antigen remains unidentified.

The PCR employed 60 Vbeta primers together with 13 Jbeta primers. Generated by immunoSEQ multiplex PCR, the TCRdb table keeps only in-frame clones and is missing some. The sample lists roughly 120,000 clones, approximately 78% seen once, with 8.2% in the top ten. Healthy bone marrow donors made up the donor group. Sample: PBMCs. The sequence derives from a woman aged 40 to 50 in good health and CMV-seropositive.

CDR3 protein: CASRLGVRSSNQPQHF. The DNA of the CDR3 is TGTGCAAGTCGCTTAGGGGTGCGGTCTAGCAATCAGCCCCAGCATTTT. The gene calls are TRBV12-2 and TRBJ1-5. TRBV12-2 represents a pseudogene. CDR3 length: 16 residues.